Listed below are T cell receptor beta chains from one sample, sequenced in a study of blood T cell repertoires in COVID-19. This table comes from immunoSEQ multiplex PCR, and its TCRdb copy is limited to in-frame clones, with some not included. The sample shows more than 200,000 clones, roughly 85% of them seen only once. The sequenced sample was PBMCs or T cells enriched from blood (not recorded which). The receptors shown here come from a man under 40 who had recovered from COVID-19. CDR3s include the opening cysteine and the closing phenylalanine or tryptophan. A D gene is named only where the DNA matches it firmly. For some rows the clone size is stated as once, few or many, or as a class when expanded; others skip it.

D	J	V	size	DNA	CDR3
TRBD1	TRBJ1-5	TRBV19	NA	TGTGCCACCCAGAGACAGGGGAGGTTTGGGAATCAGCCCCAGCATTTT	CATQRQGRFGNQPQHF
NA	TRBJ2-2	TRBV28	NA	TGTGCCAGCAGTTTAAGCCGAACCGGGGAGCTGTTTTTT	CASSLSRTGELFF
NA	TRBJ2-1	TRBV19	NA	TGTGCCAGTAAGGAGAAAGGCAATGAGCAGTTCTTC	CASKEKGNEQFF
NA	TRBJ2-7	TRBV6-5	NA	TGTGCCAGCAGTCGCCCCAGGGGTTTAGGGTACGAGCAGTACTTC	CASSRPRGLGYEQYF
NA	TRBJ2-1	TRBV6-2/TRBV6-3	few	TGTGCCAGCAGTTATCGGGGAGTGGATAATGAGCAGTTCTTC	CASSYRGVDNEQFF
NA	TRBJ1-6	TRBV6-6	NA	TGTGCCAGCAGTTACGTTCTAGATAATTCACCCCTCCACTTT	CASSYVLDNSPLHF
NA	TRBJ2-2	TRBV6-5	NA	TGTGCCAGCGTACAGGGATCTAACACCGGGGAGCTGTTTTTT	CASVQGSNTGELFF
TRBD2	TRBJ2-1	TRBV13	NA	TGTGCCAGCAGCTTTCGGATAGCGGGAACCTACAATGAGCAGTTCTTC	CASSFRIAGTYNEQFF
NA	TRBJ2-5	TRBV2	few	TGTGCCAGCAGTGTGTTGACTGCCCAAGAGACCCAGTACTTC	CASSVLTAQETQYF
TRBD2	TRBJ2-1	TRBV12-5	NA	TGTGCTAGTGGTCCCTTTGCGGGGGGGACTATGAGCTATGAGCAGTTCTTC	CASGPFAGGTMSYEQFF
NA	TRBJ2-7	TRBV11-1	NA	TGTGCCAGCAGCTTAGCGTGGGCAGCATCCTACGAGCAGTACTTC	CASSLAWAASYEQYF
TRBD1	TRBJ1-2	TRBV5-6	NA	TGTGCCAGCAGCTTGCGGGCCAGGGGGTTTGGCCTCTATGGCTACACCTTC	CASSLRARGFGLYGYTF
TRBD2	TRBJ2-6	TRBV6-2/TRBV6-3	NA	TGTGCCAGCAGTGACGCGGGGGGTCCCCGCTCTGGGGCCAACGTCCTGACTTTC	CASSDAGGPRSGANVLTF
TRBD1	TRBJ1-6	TRBV9	NA	TGTGCCAGCAGCGGGATACAGGGGACTAATTCACCCCTCCACTTT	CASSGIQGTNSPLHF
NA	TRBJ2-7	TRBV4-2	NA	TGTGCCAGCTCTAGCGTATCTATCACGAGCTCCTACGAGCAGTACTTC	CASSSVSITSSYEQYF
NA	TRBJ1-6	TRBV9	NA	TGTGCCAGCAGCGTAGGTTCGAGCTCCTATAATTCACCCCTCCACTTT	CASSVGSSSYNSPLHF
TRBD1	TRBJ1-2	TRBV29-1	NA	TGCAGCGCCGGAGGCGGACAGGTCTATGGCTACACCTTC	CSAGGGQVYGYTF
TRBD1	TRBJ1-1	TRBV6-5	NA	TGTGCCAGCAGTTACTTAGGGACAGAGAACACTGAAGCTTTCTTT	CASSYLGTENTEAFF